This record concerns one TCR beta chain sequence. This CDR3 contains 13 residues. V lost 5 bases, J lost 1 base, and 8 bases lay in between. Germline V gene lookup returns CDR1 MGHDK and CDR2 SYGVNS. These data belong to a study of blood T cell repertoires in COVID-19. In the study overall: COVID-19 samples from acute and convalescent phases originated in the United States, Italy and Spain. Sources were T cells, B-cell-depleted T cells, or PBMCs; the material itself was cDNA or gDNA.

In the source study's methods: Nucleated cell counts were estimated from reference gene primer amplification. Assay used: immunoSEQ multiplex PCR; TCRdb lists only in-frame clones, some missing. V and J calls and clone size follow that table, whereas D and trimming were derived from the DNA. The sample includes roughly 6,100 clones, around 83% of them seen just once. This TCR came from a human donor with active COVID-19. The donor label of this sample is uncertain. The gene calls are TRBV25-1 and TRBJ1-1; tentative D call: TRBD1 (6 bases). The sequencing input was peripheral blood. The CDR3 DNA is TGTGCCAGCAGTATAGGGGGGAACACTGAAGCTTTCTTT. Its translation is CASSIGGNTEAFF.